This T cell receptor (beta chain) was recorded in a study of T cell repertoires in cytomegalovirus infection. The overall study: CMV infection plus the matching HLA type was flagged by public TCR beta signatures. Study results and limitations: Carriage of CMV together with the relevant HLA was identifiable through cumulative public TCR beta family frequency. Predominance within the ex vivo response was attributable to HLA-C-restricted CMV-specific TCR beta clonotypes.

TCRdb itself ran the reads through MiXCR, one entry per CDR3 protein. Of some 680,000 distinct CDR3 sequences detected, roughly 36% appear once; the ten largest clones hold roughly 2.9%. Details on this clonotype: Its antigen is not identified.

The CDR3 extends over 16 amino acids. V was pared by 1 base and J by 1 base, with 11 bases between. Per germline, CDR1 MNHNS and CDR2 SASEGT. Input material: PBMCs. The V and J genes are TRBV6-1 and TRBJ2-4, with D perhaps matching TRBD1 (6 bases). This receptor was taken from a human donor in good health (CMV status not recorded). Some clones in this sample may be carry-over from other donors' samples. This CDR3 reads CASSEGGGGAKNIQYF. Here the CDR3 DNA reads TGTGCCAGCAGTGAAGGAGGGGGTGGTGCCAAAAACATTCAGTACTTC.